The 28 T cell receptor beta chains listed next were all sequenced from one sample in a study of shared clonotypes between healthy human individuals. It was CD45RO-negative cells, positively selected for CCR7, that made up naive CD8 cells, with terminally differentiated effector memory CD45RA+ cells excluded. Sequencing used immunoSEQ multiplex PCR; TCRdb keeps in-frame clones, though not all of them. Of about 2.2 million clones listed, roughly 93% were seen once; the top ten hold about 1.6%. The sequencing input was naive CD8+ T cells from PBMCs. The source of these receptors is a man younger than 35 in good health. Some clones in this sample may be carry-over from other donors' samples.

The chain joins TRBV13 to TRBJ2-7, with D perhaps given as TRBD1 or TRBD2 (5 bases each). Trimming pared 2 bases from V and 7 bases from J, leaving 18 bases between. There are 15 residues in the CDR3. Germline-derived CDR1 and CDR2 are PRHDT and FYEKMQ (reference sequence). CDR3 residues: CASSLRDEGLREQYF. In DNA, the CDR3 is TGTGCCAGCAGCTTAAGGGACGAAGGGCTACGAGAGCAGTACTTC.

A few counts support this clone. This chain links TRBV9 with TRBJ1-1, with TRBD1 matching over 7 bases. The CDR3 runs to 15 residues. With V trimmed by 2 bases and J by 0 bases, 4 bases remained unmatched. The V gene's germline CDR1 is SGDLS and CDR2 YYNGEE. CDR3 region: CASSVGQNMNTEAFF. CDR3 nucleotides: TGTGCCAGCAGCGTGGGACAGAACATGAACACTGAAGCTTTCTTT.

V and J are TRBV9 and TRBJ1-1; D not resolved. Germline assignment: CDR1 SGDLS and CDR2 YYNGEE. The CDR3 loop spans 16 amino acids. V was cut by 0 bases and J by 3 bases, with 15 bases left in between. CDR3 in amino acids: CASSVASGWEYTEAFF. The CDR3, as DNA: TGTGCCAGCAGCGTAGCAAGCGGTTGGGAGTACACTGAAGCTTTCTTT.

The rearrangement joins TRBV28 to TRBJ2-2, with D tentatively TRBD1 (6 bases). Between the trimmed V and J ends, which lost 10 bases and 5 bases, there was a span of 17 bases. The CDR3 length is 14 residues. Per the germline V gene, CDR1 is MDHEN and CDR2 is SYDVKM. Here the CDR3 reads CAITGNRVTGELFF. The CDR3 nucleotides read TGTGCCATCACCGGCAACAGGGTTACCGGGGAGCTGTTTTTT.

For this clone: Other nucleotide sequences from this sample produce the same CDR3. The V gene is TRBV7-9, the J gene TRBJ2-7, with 15 nucleotides matching TRBD2. Germline lookup yields CDR1 SEHNR and CDR2 FQNEAQ (reference sequence). The CDR3 is 17 amino acids. The junction had 5 bases not matched to a gene; V was cut back by 5 bases and J by 0 bases. The CDR3 loop reads CASSPGLAGGSSYEQYF. The CDR3 DNA sequence: TGTGCCAGCAGCCCGGGACTAGCGGGGGGTAGCTCCTACGAGCAGTACTTC.

V is TRBV27 and J is TRBJ2-7, with 11 nucleotides matching TRBD2. The CDR3 is 15 amino acids. Germline CDR1 and CDR2: MNHEY and SMNVEV (reference sequence). V lost 6 bases and J lost 2; bases outside the gene matches: 6. CDR3 sequence: CASRDGTSGPYEQYF. In DNA, the CDR3 is TGTGCCAGCAGGGACGGGACTAGCGGTCCCTACGAGCAGTACTTC.

Only a few counts were recorded for this clone. The chain carries TRBV4-1 and TRBJ1-1; possibly TRBD1 for D (6 bases). The V end was cut by 2 bases, the J end by 1 base, with 11 bases between. The CDR3 covers 15 residues. From germline, CDR1 is MGHRA and CDR2 YSYEKL. CDR3 residues: CASSQQGSPNTEAFF. CDR3 in DNA: TGCGCCAGCAGCCAACAGGGGAGTCCGAACACTGAAGCTTTCTTT.

This rearrangement joins TRBV7-9 to TRBJ2-3; the match to TRBD1 covers 7 bases. V lost 5 bases, J lost 0 bases, and 5 bases stayed unmatched. Germline-derived CDR1 and CDR2 are SEHNR and FQNEAQ (reference sequence). This CDR3 spans 15 amino acids. CDR3 sequence reads: CASSAPGQSTDTQYF. The CDR3 DNA is TGTGCCAGCAGCGCTCCGGGACAGAGCACAGATACGCAGTATTTT.

V usage is TRBV5-4 and J usage is TRBJ2-6; 9 positions agree with TRBD1. The CDR3 is made up of 17 amino acids. V gave up 3 bases and J gave up 2 bases; unmatched junction bases: 6. Per the germline V gene, CDR1 is SGHNT and CDR2 is YYREEE (reference sequence). The CDR3 here is CASSSDRGRTGANVLTF. In DNA form, the CDR3 reads TGTGCCAGCAGCTCGGACAGGGGTCGGACTGGGGCCAACGTCCTGACTTTC.

V usage is TRBV25-1 and J usage is TRBJ1-5; no definite D call. The CDR3 covers 14 residues. Germline CDR1 reads MGHDK; CDR2 reads SYGVNS. V was clipped by 6 bases and J by 0 bases, with 9 bases between them. CDR3 region: CASSGQNSNQPQHF. The CDR3 coding sequence is TGTGCCAGCAGCGGTCAGAATAGCAATCAGCCCCAGCATTTT.

This rearrangement joins TRBV7-6 to TRBJ1-1; D not resolved. CDR3 length: 13 residues. V lost 1 base and J lost 5, with 8 bases in between. Germline-derived CDR1 and CDR2 are SGHVS and FNYEAQ. CDR3 protein: CASSLDGETEAFF. The CDR3 region has the DNA TGTGCCAGCAGCTTAGATGGGGAAACTGAAGCTTTCTTT.

This sequence joins TRBV27 and TRBJ2-7; 10 bases are shared with TRBD2. Germline assignment: CDR1 MNHEY and CDR2 SMNVEV (reference sequence). This CDR3 region has 17 residues. The J segment lost 4 bases and the V segment lost 1 base, leaving 10 bases of the junction unmatched. The CDR3 nucleotides are TGTGCCAGCAGTTTATTGGCGGCTAGCGGGGGACCTTACGAGCAGTACTTC. The encoded protein is CASSLLAASGGPYEQYF.

This chain uses TRBV6-6 with TRBJ1-1, with D hard to call. Germline CDR1 is MNHNY and CDR2 is SVGAGI (reference sequence). The CDR3 has 11 residues. The germline V and J ends were trimmed by 8 bases and 10 bases, with 14 bases remaining between them. CDR3 residues: CASEEGIGAFF. CDR3 bases: TGTGCCAGCGAGGAGGGAATCGGAGCTTTCTTT.

V and J are TRBV7-9 and TRBJ2-5; no clear D gene. The V end lost 5 bases, the J end lost 0 bases, and 13 bases lay between the germline ends. Looked up from germline, CDR1 is SEHNR and CDR2 is FQNEAQ (reference sequence). The CDR3 covers 15 residues. Written as DNA, the CDR3 is TGTGCCAGCAGCCCTGTACTGGGATACCAAGAGACCCAGTACTTC. Translation: CASSPVLGYQETQYF.

The chain is built from TRBV9 and TRBJ2-1; no reliable D call. V lost 2 bases to trimming and J lost 9 bases, with 9 bases between them. The germline V gene encodes CDR1 SGDLS and CDR2 YYNGEE. There are 12 residues in the CDR3. CDR3 coding DNA: TGTGCCAGCAGCGTCCAAGGTAGTGAGCAGTTCTTC. It yields the protein CASSVQGSEQFF.

The V call is TRBV7-9, the J call TRBJ2-7; TRBD1 aligns across 9 bases. V gave up 6 bases and J gave up 4 bases; unmatched junction bases: 7. Germline V gene sequence: CDR1 SEHNR, CDR2 FQNEAQ (reference sequence). CDR3 size: 14 residues. The CDR3 region has the DNA TGTGCCAGCAGGGGGACAGGGATTTATTACGAGCAGTACTTC. Translating it yields CASRGTGIYYEQYF.

The chain is built from TRBV27 and TRBJ2-6, with 7 bases identical to TRBD1. The germline V gene has CDR1 MNHEY and CDR2 SMNVEV (reference sequence). The junction had 15 bases not matched to a gene; V was cut back by 2 bases and J by 2 bases. This CDR3 region has 20 residues. The CDR3 loop is CASSLRGQWAPKPGANVLTF. For the CDR3, the DNA is TGTGCCAGCAGTTTACGGGGACAGTGGGCCCCGAAGCCTGGGGCCAACGTCCTGACTTTC.

This chain connects TRBV27 to TRBJ2-3, with TRBD1 identical over 10 bases. Germline values: CDR1 MNHEY, CDR2 SMNVEV (reference sequence). V lost 2 bases, J lost 2 bases, and 1 base stayed unmatched. The CDR3 runs to 15 residues. DNA of the CDR3: TGTGCCAGCAGTTTAGGGACAGGGGACACAGATACGCAGTATTTT. As protein: CASSLGTGDTDTQYF.

V usage is TRBV9 and J usage is TRBJ1-1, with 7 positions matching TRBD1. This CDR3 is built from 14 residues. The germline V gene has CDR1 SGDLS and CDR2 YYNGEE. V trimming: 3 bases; J trimming: 4 bases; junction bases outside the gene matches: 6. The CDR3 reads CASSASNRGTEAFF. The CDR3 bases are TGTGCCAGCAGCGCATCTAACAGGGGCACTGAAGCTTTCTTT.

The V and J genes are TRBV28 and TRBJ1-5; the D is unclear. Germline-derived CDR1 and CDR2 are MDHEN and SYDVKM. This CDR3 is 15 amino acids long. V was pared by 5 bases and J by 7 bases, with 18 bases between. The CDR3: CASSLTISGWQPQHF. DNA of the CDR3: TGTGCCAGCAGTCTGACAATCTCTGGGTGGCAGCCCCAGCATTTT.

As for this clone: An end of the junction does not agree with germline; a read error may underlie this. The chain joins TRBV7-9 to TRBJ2-1, with 7 bases identical to TRBD2. There are 13 residues in the CDR3. Germline V gene lookup returns CDR1 SEHNR and CDR2 FQNEAQ (reference sequence). CDR3 loop: CASSLGLGGICVF. The CDR3 coding sequence is TGTGCCAGCAGCCTCGGACTAGGAGGTATTTGTGTCTTC. The entire variable domain, with the rest obtained from reference TRBV7-9 and TRBJ2-1, is as follows: DTGVSQNPRHKITKRGQNVTFRCDPISEHNRLYWYRQTLGQGPEFLTYFQNEAQLEKSRLLSDRFSAERPKGSFSTLEIQRTEQGDSAMYLCASSLGLGGICVFGPGTRLTVL.

This clone was observed a handful of times. The identical CDR3 is also encoded by other nucleotide sequences in the sample. The J gene is TRBJ2-7, the V gene TRBV4-1; D unresolved. This CDR3 is 13 amino acids long. Between the trimmed V and J ends, which lost 1 base and 2 bases, there was a span of 6 bases. Germline values: CDR1 MGHRA, CDR2 YSYEKL. The CDR3 coding sequence is TGCGCCAGCAGCCAAGGTCGAGCCTACGAGCAGTACTTC. This gives the protein CASSQGRAYEQYF.

This rearrangement joins TRBV7-3 to TRBJ1-1; possible D gene TRBD1, 5 bases. CDR3 length: 15 amino acids. V shed 5 bases and J shed 1 base, with 14 bases lying between them. Germline V CDR1 and CDR2: SGHTA, FQGTGA. The CDR3 reads CASSEGRGGNTEAFF. CDR3 nucleotides: TGTGCCAGCAGCGAGGGGCGCGGGGGGAACACTGAAGCTTTCTTT.

The chain combines TRBV5-6 with TRBJ2-7; D call uncertain. Per germline, CDR1 SGHDT and CDR2 YYEEEE. V was shortened by 0 bases and J by 5 bases, with 9 bases between the two germline ends. CDR3 length: 13 residues. The CDR3 DNA reads TGTGCCAGCAGCTTGGGAACTATCGACGAGCAGTACTTC. Amino acids: CASSLGTIDEQYF.

The chain employs TRBV19 and TRBJ2-7, with D perhaps matching TRBD1 (6 bases). Germline values: CDR1 LNHDA, CDR2 SQIVND (reference sequence). This CDR3 is 14 amino acids long. V lost 3 bases and J lost 1, with 10 bases in between. This chain's CDR3 is CASSIPDRSYEQYF. Here the CDR3 DNA reads TGTGCCAGTAGTATCCCGGACAGATCCTACGAGCAGTACTTC.

A single count supports this clone. The chain is built from TRBV4-1 and TRBJ1-2; the D is unclear. CDR3 size: 15 residues. Trimming left V 0 bases short and J 5 bases short, with 13 bases between. Germline CDR1 MGHRA, CDR2 YSYEKL. The CDR3 sequence is CASSQDSRGPYGYTF. The CDR3 bases are TGCGCCAGCAGCCAAGACAGCCGTGGACCTTATGGCTACACCTTC.

CDR3 sequence reads: CASSQARWQGAGEQYF. In DNA form, the CDR3 reads TGCGCCAGCAGCCAAGCGAGGTGGCAGGGGGCAGGGGAGCAGTACTTC. This chain joins TRBV4-3 and TRBJ2-7; 8 bases line up with TRBD1. V lost 1 base, J lost 7 bases, and 12 bases stayed unmatched. Germline CDR1 is LGHNA and CDR2 is YSLEER. CDR3 size: 16 residues.

In regard to this clone: Other DNA sequences within the sample encode an identical CDR3. The chain links TRBV27 to TRBJ1-1; D gene ambiguous. CDR3 length: 14 residues. The V gene lost 0 bases and the J gene lost 1 base, with 6 bases spanning the gap. Germline loops: CDR1 MNHEY, CDR2 SMNVEV (reference sequence). In DNA, the CDR3 is TGTGCCAGCAGTTTATCGGTGAGGAACACTGAAGCTTTCTTT. It is translated as CASSLSVRNTEAFF.